This TCR beta chain was recovered during a study of Ad26.COV2.S vaccination and SARS-CoV-2 variants. Study-wide findings and caveats: Reported findings describe substantial breadth in spike-specific CD8+ and CD4+ T cell responses following vaccination.

With 1 base clipped from V and 0 bases from J, the junction kept 3 bases outside the gene matches. This CDR3 has 16 amino acids. Germline assignment: CDR1 MNHEY and CDR2 SVGEGT. Assay used: immunoSEQ multiplex PCR; TCRdb lists only in-frame clones, some missing. The table shows approximately 300,000 clones, with 70% to 90% occurring only once. Treatment denoted: about 20 received Ad26.COV2.S at low or high dose, single or two shots; a few received placebo; per-sample allocation not given. Collection of the samples took place on day 63 after the first injection of vaccine or placebo. The individual, an adult aged 18-55 years, was a donor in Boston. As regards this clone: Antigen unknown.

This TCR derives from a person between 18 and 59 years old who received the Ad26.COV2.S COVID-19 vaccine or a placebo. The material was peripheral blood, obtained in a trial of Ad26.COV2.S vaccine versus placebo. V and J are TRBV6-2 or TRBV6-3 and TRBJ1-2, with TRBD1 identical over 9 bases. The chain's CDR3 is CASSYFRDRANYGYTF. The CDR3 DNA follows: TGTGCCAGCAGTTACTTTCGGGACAGGGCTAACTATGGCTACACCTTC.